Listed here are 30 T cell receptor beta chains from one sample, sequenced in a study of CD8+ T cells in alopecia areata. In each case, RNA was isolated and then reverse transcribed into cDNA as the sequencing template. Method: immunoSEQ multiplex PCR; TCRdb's copy keeps in-frame clones and lacks some. The sample includes 130,000 or so clones, approximately 49% of them seen just once. This specimen consisted of CD8+ T cells sorted from blood, obtained at week 0. These receptors were taken from a human donor with alopecia areata.

This clone was seen at least ten times. The V call is TRBV6-5, the J call TRBJ2-1, with 7 positions matching TRBD1. From germline, CDR1 is MNHEY and CDR2 SVGAGI. J was trimmed by 8 bases and V by 1 base; bases with no gene match: 11. This CDR3 comprises 16 residues. The DNA for the CDR3 is TGTGCCAGCAGTTACTGTACACCACAGGGGACGGATGAGCAGTTCTTC. It yields the protein CASSYCTPQGTDEQFF.

V usage is TRBV6-1 and J usage is TRBJ1-5; D ambiguous. V shed 1 base and J shed 7 bases, with 8 bases lying between them. This CDR3 comprises 13 residues. Germline V gene data show CDR1 as MNHNS and CDR2 as SASEGT. The CDR3 coding sequence is TGTGCCAGCAGTGAAGACGTGTGGCAGCCCCAGCATTTT. Translating it yields CASSEDVWQPQHF.

The genes are TRBV27 and TRBJ2-1; 10 nucleotides align to TRBD2. Losses at the gene ends were 2 bases for V and 0 bases for J; bases not matched to a gene: 7. Germline CDR1 MNHEY, CDR2 SMNVEV (reference sequence). CDR3 size: 18 residues. The CDR3: CASSLVSGGPSSYNEQFF. CDR3 coding DNA: TGTGCCAGCAGTTTAGTTAGCGGGGGGCCCAGCTCCTACAATGAGCAGTTCTTC.

There are a few counts of this clone. The V gene is TRBV5-1, the J gene TRBJ1-6; D gene ambiguous. This CDR3 spans 15 amino acids. Per the germline V gene, CDR1 is SGHRS and CDR2 is YFSETQ. Trimming took off 4 bases at V and 0 bases at J, with 8 bases between the two ends. CDR3 DNA sequence: TGCGCCAGCAGCCTTGAGAGCTCCTATAATTCACCCCTCCACTTT. Translated, it gives CASSLESSYNSPLHF. The full variable domain, rest sourced from reference TRBV5-1 and TRBJ1-6, is KAGVTQTPRYLIKTRGQQVTLSCSPISGHRSVSWYQQTPGQGLQFLFEYFSETQRNKGNFPGRFSGRQFSNSRSEMNVSTLELGDSALYLCASSLESSYNSPLHFGNGTRLTVT.

This clone was detected a few times. V and J are TRBV7-9 and TRBJ2-7, with D possibly TRBD2 on 5 matching bases. Trimming took off 5 bases at V and 4 bases at J, with 9 bases between the two ends. Germline-derived CDR1 and CDR2 are SEHNR and FQNEAQ (reference sequence). The CDR3 contains 12 residues. The CDR3 sequence is CASSLSGYEQYF. The CDR3 DNA reads as TGTGCCAGCAGCCTCTCGGGGTACGAGCAGTACTTC.

The chain joins TRBV13 to TRBJ2-5; TRBD1 matches at 10 bases. The CDR3 contains 15 residues. CDR1 is PRHDT, CDR2 FYEKMQ, per germline (reference sequence). Trimming removed 5 bases from V and 3 bases from J; junction bases left unmatched: 6. The CDR3 is CASSRDRGFEETQYF. CDR3 nucleotides: TGTGCCAGCAGCCGGGACAGGGGATTCGAAGAGACCCAGTACTTC.

The rearrangement uses TRBV2 and TRBJ1-2, with 7 bases fitting TRBD1. The germline gives CDR1 SNHLY, CDR2 FYNNEI. This CDR3 has 17 residues. Trimming took 1 base from V and 6 from J; bases not matched to a gene: 14. The DNA for the CDR3 is TGTGCCAGCAGTGAAGGTGACAGGGATATTTTGGTGGATGGCTACACCTTC. It is translated as CASSEGDRDILVDGYTF.

V and J are TRBV2 and TRBJ1-5, with a weak D call TRBD1 (6 bases). V lost 1 base and J 6 bases, leaving 13 bases between the germline ends. Germline V gene data show CDR1 as SNHLY and CDR2 as FYNNEI. The CDR3 totals 15 residues. The CDR3: CASSEVGRGVQPQHF. In DNA form, the CDR3 reads TGTGCCAGCAGTGAAGTAGGCAGGGGTGTTCAGCCCCAGCATTTT.

This clone was counted between two and nine times. The V call is TRBV5-1, the J call TRBJ2-5, with unresolved D. CDR3 length: 10 amino acids. Trimming stripped 4 bases from V and 5 bases from J, with 3 bases between. The germline V gene encodes CDR1 SGHRS and CDR2 YFSETQ. The CDR3 sequence is CASSGETQYF. CDR3 DNA sequence: TGCGCCAGCAGCGGTGAGACCCAGTACTTC. The entire variable domain, with the rest obtained from reference TRBV5-1 and TRBJ2-5, is as follows: KAGVTQTPRYLIKTRGQQVTLSCSPISGHRSVSWYQQTPGQGLQFLFEYFSETQRNKGNFPGRFSGRQFSNSRSEMNVSTLELGDSALYLCASSGETQYFGPGTRLLVL.

This clone was picked up a small number of times. The V call is TRBV7-9, the J call TRBJ1-1; TRBD1 is a possible D gene (6 bases). Germline assignment: CDR1 SEHNR and CDR2 FQNEAQ (reference sequence). The CDR3 is 12 amino acids. Trimming left V 4 bases short and J 10 bases short, with 13 bases between. The DNA for the CDR3 is TGTGCCAGCAGCTCGGGACTACAGGGAGCTTTCTTT. Protein sequence: CASSSGLQGAFF.

The chain combines TRBV7-8 with TRBJ1-2, with D perhaps TRBD1 (5 bases). V was clipped by 5 bases and J by 4 bases, with 14 bases between them. CDR1 is SGHVS and CDR2 is FQNEAQ in the germline V gene. The CDR3 consists of 14 residues. The CDR3 spells CASSHPGTSYGYTF. The CDR3, as DNA: TGTGCCAGCAGCCACCCGGGGACTAGCTATGGCTACACCTTC.

This clone was found a few times. The chain links TRBV13 to TRBJ2-7; possibly TRBD1 or TRBD2 for D (5 bases each). In germline, CDR1 is PRHDT, CDR2 FYEKMQ (reference sequence). The CDR3 has 15 amino acids. The V gene lost 5 bases and the J gene lost 3 bases, with 17 bases spanning the gap. CDR3 sequence (DNA): TGTGCCAGCAGCGCCGTGGGGCCCGAGGGCTACGAGCAGTACTTC. Protein: CASSAVGPEGYEQYF.

The chain has TRBV7-9 and TRBJ1-1; 11 nucleotides align to TRBD1. V shed 2 bases and J 6 bases; nucleotides not matched to a gene: 8. The length of the CDR3 is 16 residues. Germline-derived CDR1 and CDR2 are SEHNR and FQNEAQ (reference sequence). The CDR3 DNA reads as TGTGCCAGCAGCTTAATGGACAGGGGGCTGGGAGCTGAAGCTTTCTTT. Protein product: CASSLMDRGLGAEAFF.

The table lists this clone with a few counts. V gene TRBV5-6 combines with J gene TRBJ2-7, with D perhaps matching TRBD1 or TRBD2 (5 bases each). This CDR3 is built from 14 residues. The V end lost 5 bases, the J end lost 3 bases, and 15 bases lay between the germline ends. Germline V gene sequence: CDR1 SGHDT, CDR2 YYEEEE. In DNA form, the CDR3 reads TGTGCCAGCAGTCCCGGGGCATCCCTCTACGAGCAGTACTTC. This codes for CASSPGASLYEQYF.

The V and J genes are TRBV29-1 and TRBJ1-4; 7 bases are a match to TRBD1. Germline V gene lookup returns CDR1 SQVTM and CDR2 ANQGSEA. V gave up 6 bases and J gave up 3 bases; unmatched junction bases: 7. The CDR3 has 14 residues. CDR3 loop: CSVGPTGPNEKLFF. For the CDR3, the DNA is TGCAGCGTAGGACCGACAGGGCCTAATGAAAAACTGTTTTTT.

The chain combines TRBV15 with TRBJ1-1, with TRBD1 matching 8 bases. The trim removed 0 bases at V and 4 bases at J, leaving 7 bases unmatched. From germline, CDR1 is LNHNV and CDR2 YYDKDF (reference sequence). This CDR3 spans 16 amino acids. The CDR3 loop is CATSRDGPDRATEAFF. The CDR3 bases are TGTGCCACCAGCAGAGACGGCCCGGACAGGGCCACTGAAGCTTTCTTT.

CDR3 in amino acids: CSVEVSRSYEQYF. In nucleotides, the CDR3 is TGCAGCGTTGAAGTGTCCAGGTCCTACGAGCAGTACTTC. The gene calls are TRBV29-1 and TRBJ2-7, with D unresolved. CDR1 is SQVTM and CDR2 is ANQGSEA in the germline V gene. Trimming stripped 1 base from V and 1 base from J, with 8 bases between. The CDR3 runs to 13 residues.

This clone was picked up a small number of times. V and J are TRBV7-8 and TRBJ2-5; D unclear. This CDR3 region has 14 residues. Germline values: CDR1 SGHVS, CDR2 FQNEAQ. Trimming left V 3 bases short and J 5 bases short, with 13 bases between. The CDR3 here is CASSLVRVQETQYF. The CDR3 DNA is TGTGCCAGCAGCTTGGTCCGGGTCCAGGAGACCCAGTACTTC.

The gene calls are TRBV9 and TRBJ2-7; no clear D gene. Germline assignment: CDR1 SGDLS and CDR2 YYNGEE. The CDR3 is 11 amino acids. V gave up 6 bases and J gave up 3 bases, with 7 bases separating them. CDR3 nucleotide sequence: TGTGCCAGCACGGACGGCTACGAGCAGTACTTC. It translates to CASTDGYEQYF.

This clone has a handful of counts. The chain carries TRBV6-6 and TRBJ1-4; TRBD1 might be the D (5 bases). This CDR3 has 15 amino acids. Germline V gene lookup returns CDR1 MNHNY and CDR2 SVGAGI (reference sequence). Deletions cut 1 base from V and 7 bases from J, with 13 bases between. CDR3 in amino acids: CASSYFRGTGEKLFF. CDR3 nucleotides: TGTGCCAGCAGTTACTTCCGAGGGACCGGTGAAAAACTGTTTTTT.

The chain joins TRBV4-1 to TRBJ2-5; a possible D gene is TRBD2 (7 bases). Trimming stripped 4 bases from V and 5 bases from J, with 14 bases between. The CDR3 is 14 residues long. From germline, CDR1 is MGHRA and CDR2 YSYEKL. Here the CDR3 reads CASSPEGGRETQYF. The DNA of the CDR3 is TGCGCCAGCAGCCCAGAGGGGGGGCGGGAGACCCAGTACTTC.

V and J are TRBV7-9 and TRBJ2-7; tentatively, D is TRBD1 (5 bases). CDR3 length: 13 amino acids. V dropped 7 bases and J dropped 0 bases, with 10 bases sitting between them. CDR1 SEHNR and CDR2 FQNEAQ come from the germline V gene (reference sequence). CDR3 coding DNA: TGTGCCAGCACCGAGGACAACTCCTACGAGCAGTACTTC. Translated: CASTEDNSYEQYF.

The rearrangement links TRBV4-3 to TRBJ2-7; 7 bases are a match to TRBD1. The CDR3 covers 17 residues. Per germline, CDR1 LGHNA and CDR2 YSLEER. V lost 0 bases and J lost 0; bases outside the gene matches: 8. CDR3 coding DNA: TGCGCCAGCAGCCAAGATCTCTGGGGACAGACCTCCTACGAGCAGTACTTC. The encoded protein is CASSQDLWGQTSYEQYF.

The chain employs TRBV27 and TRBJ2-7, with 7 bases that match TRBD1. The CDR3 has 15 residues. V trimming: 0 bases; J trimming: 0 bases; junction bases outside the gene matches: 2. The germline gives CDR1 MNHEY, CDR2 SMNVEV (reference sequence). CDR3 sequence reads: CASSLSTGSSYEQYF. CDR3 coding DNA: TGTGCCAGCAGTTTATCGACAGGGAGCTCCTACGAGCAGTACTTC.

The V gene is TRBV4-1, the J gene TRBJ2-7; D is possibly TRBD2 (6 bases). Deletions cut 2 bases from V and 2 bases from J, with 10 bases between. CDR1 and CDR2 (germline): MGHRA, YSYEKL. This CDR3 is 14 amino acids long. The CDR3 sequence is CASSQLAGPYEQYF. The CDR3 coding sequence is TGCGCCAGCAGCCAATTGGCGGGGCCCTACGAGCAGTACTTC.

The genes are TRBV29-1 and TRBJ2-7; D perhaps matches TRBD1 (5 bases). Germline-derived CDR1 and CDR2 are SQVTM and ANQGSEA. The length of the CDR3 is 15 residues. V lost 0 bases, J lost 2 bases, and 14 bases lay in between. CDR3 in DNA: TGCAGCGTTGAAGATCAAACAGGCCGGGCCTACGAGCAGTACTTC. Translated: CSVEDQTGRAYEQYF.

The chain is built from TRBV6-5 and TRBJ2-3; TRBD1 is a possible D gene (6 bases). CDR3 length equals 15 residues. CDR1 and CDR2 from the germline V gene are MNHEY and SVGAGI. The V end was cut by 5 bases, the J end by 6 bases, with 18 bases between. CDR3 amino acids: CASSHRDTAADTQYF. The CDR3 coding sequence is TGTGCCAGCAGTCACCGGGACACGGCGGCGGATACGCAGTATTTT.

The table lists this clone with many counts. This rearrangement joins TRBV6-5 to TRBJ2-1; 9 bases line up with TRBD2. CDR1 and CDR2 from the germline V gene are MNHEY and SVGAGI. Losses at the gene ends were 2 bases for V and 5 bases for J; bases not matched to a gene: 4. This CDR3 region has 15 residues. The DNA for the CDR3 is TGTGCCAGCAGTTACAGCGGGGGGCTCCACAATGAGCAGTTCTTC. This gives the protein CASSYSGGLHNEQFF.

The chain couples TRBV13 to TRBJ2-7; the D gene could be TRBD1 or TRBD2 (5 bases each). CDR3 length equals 13 residues. Trimming removed 4 bases at V and 4 bases at J, with 11 bases between. Looked up from germline, CDR1 is PRHDT and CDR2 is FYEKMQ (reference sequence). CDR3 residues: CASSSPGTYEQYF. The DNA for the CDR3 is TGTGCCAGCAGCTCCCCCGGGACGTACGAGCAGTACTTC.

The chain combines TRBV12-5 with TRBJ1-5, with D unclear. Germline assignment: CDR1 LGHNT and CDR2 FRNRAP. The CDR3 runs 14 residues. Trimming removed 7 bases from V and 1 base from J, with 11 bases in between. CDR3 protein: CASAPLQSNQPQHF. The CDR3 DNA follows: TGTGCTAGTGCCCCTCTGCAGAGCAATCAGCCCCAGCATTTT.